This T cell receptor (beta chain) was found in a study of blood T cell repertoires in COVID-19. Study background: The analysed material was cDNA or gDNA that came from T cells, B-cell-depleted T cells, or PBMCs.

TCRdb keeps only in-frame clones here, not all; method: immunoSEQ multiplex PCR. Among over 75,000 clones listed, 85% to 90% were seen once. The sequence was obtained from a woman older than 75 with active COVID-19. Sample: peripheral blood.

The CDR3 DNA is TGTGCCAGTAGTACGGGACTAGCGGGACGAAGCACAGATACGCAGTATTTT. Translating gives CASSTGLAGRSTDTQYF. The V and J genes are TRBV19 and TRBJ2-3; 13 bases align to TRBD2. The CDR3 is 17 amino acids. Trimming removed 4 bases from V and 0 bases from J; junction bases left unmatched: 4. Germline values: CDR1 LNHDA, CDR2 SQIVND (reference sequence).